This entry is about one T cell receptor (beta chain). The clone's antigen remains unknown. Nothing much larger sits one base from this clone, and base qualities are not available. The CDR3 measures 14 amino acids from cysteine to phenylalanine. The CDR3 DNA has 42 bases and is translated from base 1. As encoded in the germline V gene (reference sequence), CDR1 is MNHEY while CDR2 is SMNVEV. V lost 3 bases and J lost 3 bases, and the count of bases not matched to a germline gene is 3. Sample time point, as interpreted from the label and publication: around 24 weeks on oral tofacitinib. The sample's treatment or condition label is to be understood as: oral pan-JAK inhibitor, 5-10 mg twice daily. Peripheral blood and lesional scalp punch biopsies were obtained from patients with alopecia areata. PBMCs were isolated by density centrifugation and stained for CD3, CD4 and CD8, after which CD4+ and CD8+ T cells were sorted on a FACSAria.

This sample is drawn from a study of CD8+ T cells in alopecia areata (dated by TCRdb to 2017 to 2018). At the level of the whole study: The treated patients took part in an open-label pilot trial in which moderate-to-severe alopecia areata was treated with oral tofacitinib at 5 to 10 mg twice daily. Tofacitinib was administered for 6 to 18 months, and 6 months of follow-up off drug were then conducted to assess delayed response and recurrence. The SALT score, which quantifies the percentage of affected scalp surface area, was used to measure disease severity in treated patients. High-throughput TCRbeta sequencing was used to examine T cell clonal expansion in alopecia areata in both the C3H/HeJ mouse model and human patients. Scalp tissue and sorted CD4+ and CD8+ peripheral blood T cells from patchy and totalis/universalis alopecia areata patients and from healthy controls were covered by human TCRbeta sequencing. Patients on tofacitinib were biopsied at baseline and after 4 and 24 weeks of treatment, and several of the patients also had a later scalp biopsy. Scalp clonality was compared among normal scalp (n=4), patchy alopecia areata scalp (n=8), and alopecia totalis/universalis scalp (n=8). RNA came from the PAXgene miRNA kit for fixed scalp, the miRNeasy kit for PBMCs, and the RNeasy kit for mouse skin. immunoSEQ multiplex PCR using 35 Vbeta forward primers and 13 Jbeta reverse primers was used to amplify TCRbeta CDR3 regions. General findings and caveats noted by the study authors: Compared with normal scalp, lesional scalp had higher clonality and more expanded CD8+ clones, particularly in alopecia totalis/universalis, a pattern that suggests antigenic drive. Compared with mice, TCR sequences shared between patients were less clear, possibly partly because of HLA diversity across the patient population. During tofacitinib treatment, many expanded lesional clones stuck around in both scalp and blood, and this persistence may partly explain why relapse happens after treatment is stopped. Tofacitinib significantly lowered scalp clonality and the number of expanded CD8+ clones among the top 100 scalp clones. Because the treated cohort was small and had just a single nonresponder, larger studies are needed to establish links between baseline CD8+ expansion and response. Unlike mouse skin, which is dominated by gammadelta T cells, normal human skin has resident alphabeta T cells that are also sequenced, and this complicates analysis of the scalp TCR repertoire.

Libraries came from the immunoSEQ multiplex PCR assay. To provide template for TCR sequencing, every sample had RNA extracted and reverse transcribed into cDNA. SuperScript III was used to make first-strand cDNA, primed with a 2:1 mix of oligo-dT and random hexamers. A synthetic immune receptor repertoire was used to assess amplification bias, and residual bias was removed computationally. The published analysis was carried out like this. After raw reads were preprocessed to remove errors, the CDR3 was defined following IMGT conventions as running from the conserved cysteine to phenylalanine. Clonality was calculated as 1 minus Shannon entropy normalized by log2 of the number of productive unique TCRs. Whether each scalp clone was CD4 or CD8 was inferred by checking scalp TCRbeta sequences against the CD4 and CD8 repertoires from sorted blood. TCRdb's version of the immuneACCESS table is confined to in-frame rearrangements and falls short of the full clone set. An unresolved V gene accounts for under half of the shortfall where checked; the remainder is of unknown origin. The V and J calls and the clone size are those of that table, but D and trimming were determined from the DNA. The table for this sample lists 250,000 to 300,000 clones; 55% to 75% of them were counted only once. In total, the top ten clones hold more than 1.5% of the sample.

Here the chain combines TRBV27 and TRBJ2-3, with 7 middle bases fitting TRBD1. The sample in question was CD4+ T cells sorted from blood, obtained at week 24, from a patient treated with tofacitinib. This receptor was taken from a human donor with alopecia areata. The CDR3 corresponds to CASSFGTATDTQYF. The nucleotides read TGTGCCAGCAGTTTCGGGACAGCAACAGATACGCAGTATTTT.